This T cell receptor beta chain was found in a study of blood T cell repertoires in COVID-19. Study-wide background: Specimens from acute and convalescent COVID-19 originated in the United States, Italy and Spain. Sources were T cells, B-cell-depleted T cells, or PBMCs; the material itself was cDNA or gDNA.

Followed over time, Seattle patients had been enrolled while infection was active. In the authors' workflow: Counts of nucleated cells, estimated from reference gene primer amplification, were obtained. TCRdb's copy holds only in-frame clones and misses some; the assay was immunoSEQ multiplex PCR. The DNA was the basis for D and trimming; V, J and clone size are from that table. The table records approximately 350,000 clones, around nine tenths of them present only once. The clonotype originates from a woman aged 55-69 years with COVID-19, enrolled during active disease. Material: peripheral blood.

CDR3 sequence (DNA): TGTGCCAGTAGTATAGGATCCGGTTTTAACACTGAAGCTTTCTTT. Protein product: CASSIGSGFNTEAFF. The chain combines TRBV19 with TRBJ1-1, with D unclear. The CDR3 totals 15 residues. Germline values: CDR1 LNHDA, CDR2 SQIVND (reference sequence). V was shortened by 1 base and J by 2 bases, with 11 bases between the two germline ends.